The present entry profiles one TCR beta chain with its context. The sample originates from a study of blood T cell repertoires in COVID-19. This study enrolled people aged about 18 to 100 from 24 US geographic areas. The repertoire was sequenced with immunoSEQ multiplex PCR; TCRdb's copy has only in-frame clones and lacks some. This sample has 430,000 or so clones, with roughly 90% found just once. Material: PBMCs or T cells enriched from blood (not recorded which). This receptor was taken from a woman aged 35 to 49 who had recovered from COVID-19.

The CDR3 sequence is CASRRWTGGSYEQYF. The DNA of the CDR3 is TGCGCCAGCAGACGATGGACAGGGGGCTCCTACGAGCAGTACTTC. The V call is TRBV5-1, the J call TRBJ2-7, with 10 bases that match TRBD1. The CDR3 totals 15 residues. V lost 5 bases, J lost 0 bases, and 5 bases stayed unmatched. Germline lookup yields CDR1 SGHRS and CDR2 YFSETQ.